A selection of T cell receptor beta chains follows, all from one sample in a study of T-cell memory formation after mild COVID-19. Each CDR3 protein gets one entry after TCRdb re-called the 5' RACE reads with MiXCR. Among a few hundred thousand distinct CDR3 sequences listed, about a fifth were seen once. What was sequenced was PBMCs or a T cell subset sorted from them (not recorded which). The origin of the receptors is an adult woman who had mild COVID-19 (a few samples of this study predate the infection). Cell type and time point are not known. CDR3s include the opening cysteine and the closing phenylalanine or tryptophan. The D gene is left open where the match is weak. The size of a clone is reported for some rows only, either as once, few or many, or as a class for expanded clones.

J gene,clone size,V gene,D gene,CDR3 DNA,CDR3 protein
TRBJ1-1,-,TRBV3-1,TRBD1,TGTGCCAGCAGCCACACCATACAGGGGTACGGTGAAGCTTTCTTT,CASSHTIQGYGEAFF
TRBJ2-3,-,TRBV7-9,-,TGTGCCAGCGGGAGATTGAACGGGGCAGATACGCAGTATTTT,CASGRLNGADTQYF
TRBJ1-1,-,TRBV5-5,TRBD1,TGTGCCAGCAGTCCGTATCCCCGAGGGACAGGGGGCCAAGCTTTCTTT,CASSPYPRGTGGQAFF
TRBJ1-5,-,TRBV6-4,-,TGTGCCAGCAGTGACTCAGAGGGGAATCAGCCCCAGCATTTT,CASSDSEGNQPQHF
TRBJ2-1,-,TRBV6-2/TRBV6-3,-,TGTGCCAGCAAACAAACAGGTAACTCCTACAATGAGCAGTTCTTC,CASKQTGNSYNEQFF
TRBJ2-5,few,TRBV7-2,-,TGTGCCAGCAGCCCGGCTTTAAGAAGAGAGACCCAGTACTTC,CASSPALRRETQYF
TRBJ2-7,once,TRBV6-2/TRBV6-3,TRBD2,TGTGCCAGCAGTTACTCCCTCTCACAGCGGGGCCCCTACGAGCAGTACTTC,CASSYSLSQRGPYEQYF
TRBJ2-2,few,TRBV24-1,TRBD1,TGTGCCACCAGTGACCGGGGGACAGGGGGCACCGGGGAGCTGTTTTTT,CATSDRGTGGTGELFF
TRBJ1-2,few,TRBV5-1,-,TGCGCCAGCAGCCCGGGGACCCTATGGGAGCACACCTTC,CASSPGTLWEHTF
TRBJ2-2,-,TRBV12-3/TRBV12-4,TRBD2,TGTGCCAGCAGTTTAGCGGGAGGGCCCGACACCGGGGAGCTGTTTTTT,CASSLAGGPDTGELFF
TRBJ1-1,few,TRBV29-1,TRBD1,TGCAGCGTTGACCACAGGGGAATGAACACTGAAGCTTTCTTT,CSVDHRGMNTEAFF
TRBJ2-3,many,TRBV7-9,-,TGTGCCAGCGGACCGGGGGCTAGCACAGATACGCAGTATTTT,CASGPGASTDTQYF
TRBJ2-1,many,TRBV12-3/TRBV12-4,TRBD2,TGTGCCAGCAGGATTACTAGCGGGGTTACCAATGAGCAGTTCTTC,CASRITSGVTNEQFF
TRBJ2-7,few,TRBV9,-,TGTGCCAGCAGCGCCAGAGAACAGTTTTCCTACGAGCAGTACTTC,CASSAREQFSYEQYF
TRBJ2-1,-,TRBV2,-,TGTGCCAGCAATGACTTGAGCTCCTACAATGAGCAGTTCTTC,CASNDLSSYNEQFF